These T cell receptor beta chains were read from a single sample in a study of T cells in Graves' hyperthyroidism and ophthalmopathy. TCRdb reanalysed the multiplex PCR reads using MiXCR and keeps one entry per CDR3 protein. The sample records about 640,000 distinct CDR3 sequences, about 45% being singletons. The sequenced sample consisted of peripheral blood or thyroid tissue (not recorded which). Receptors were obtained from an adult man with Graves' disease, either hyperthyroidism or ophthalmopathy (not recorded which). The CDR3 runs from the conserved cysteine through the conserved F or W. A D gene is named only where the DNA matches it firmly. Where a row states a size, it is once, few, many or the class of an expanded clone; other rows omit it.

CDR3: CAIRDRGHDYGYTF; DNA: TGTGCCATCAGGGACAGGGGGCATGACTATGGCTACACCTTC; size: many; J: TRBJ1-2; D: TRBD1; V: TRBV10-3
CDR3: CASSRLRDTNEKLFF; DNA: TGTGCCAGCAGCCGATTACGGGATACTAATGAAAAACTGTTTTTT; size: NA; J: TRBJ1-4; D: NA; V: TRBV7-9
CDR3: CSAKTGADQPQHF; DNA: TGCAGCGCAAAGACAGGGGCCGATCAGCCCCAGCATTTT; size: many; J: TRBJ1-5; D: TRBD1; V: TRBV29-1
CDR3: CASSPGTGGEQPQHF; DNA: TGTGCCAGCAGTCCGGGGACAGGGGGTGAACAGCCCCAGCATTTT; size: few; J: TRBJ1-5; D: TRBD1; V: TRBV6-6
CDR3: CASSVGPGYGYTF; DNA: TGTGCCAGCAGCGTAGGGCCAGGCTATGGCTACACCTTC; size: once; J: TRBJ1-2; D: NA; V: TRBV9
CDR3: CASSIQGEETQYF; DNA: TGTGCCAGTAGTATACAGGGTGAAGAGACCCAGTACTTC; size: NA; J: TRBJ2-5; D: NA; V: TRBV19
CDR3: CASLQGQLNTEAFF; DNA: TGTGCCAGCTTGCAAGGGCAGCTGAACACTGAAGCTTTCTTT; size: NA; J: TRBJ1-1; D: NA; V: TRBV6-5
CDR3: CASSFAGQGAGEQYF; DNA: TGTGCCAGCAGCTTCGCTGGACAGGGGGCTGGCGAGCAGTACTTC; size: NA; J: TRBJ2-7; D: TRBD1; V: TRBV7-2
CDR3: CASSARVAGGYTF; DNA: TGTGCCAGCAGCGCAAGGGTCGCCGGTGGCTACACCTTC; size: many; J: TRBJ1-2; D: NA; V: TRBV9
CDR3: CASSLWGAIIYEQYF; DNA: TGTGCCAGCAGCTTGTGGGGGGCGATAATCTACGAGCAGTACTTC; size: NA; J: TRBJ2-7; D: NA; V: TRBV7-2
CDR3: CASSSGPPNEKLFF; DNA: TGTGCCAGCAGCTCGGGACCGCCTAATGAAAAACTGTTTTTT; size: NA; J: TRBJ1-4; D: NA; V: TRBV7-9
CDR3: CASSSSLGETQYF; DNA: TGTGCCAGCAGCTCCAGCCTCGGGGAGACCCAGTACTTC; size: many; J: TRBJ2-5; D: NA; V: TRBV7-3
CDR3: CASSSLTSGSFRKETQYF; DNA: TGTGCCAGTAGTTCCTTGACTAGCGGGAGTTTCAGAAAAGAGACCCAGTACTTC; size: NA; J: TRBJ2-5; D: TRBD2; V: TRBV19
CDR3: CASSQFNVLTF; DNA: TGTGCCAGCAGCCAATTCAACGTCCTGACTTTC; size: NA; J: TRBJ2-6; D: NA; V: TRBV7-3
CDR3: CSLVAGAIYEQYF; DNA: TGCAGCTTGGTTGCGGGAGCTATCTACGAGCAGTACTTC; size: NA; J: TRBJ2-7; D: TRBD2; V: TRBV29-1
CDR3: CASSPGWGTEAFF; DNA: TGTGCCAGCAGTCCCGGATGGGGCACTGAAGCTTTCTTT; size: few; J: TRBJ1-1; D: NA; V: TRBV12-3/TRBV12-4
CDR3: CASSKHQMETQYF; DNA: TGTGCCAGCAGCAAACATCAGATGGAGACCCAGTACTTC; size: NA; J: TRBJ2-5; D: NA; V: TRBV6-1
CDR3: CASSPFGGSNQPQHF; DNA: TGTGCCAGCAGCCCCTTTGGAGGAAGCAATCAGCCCCAGCATTTT; size: NA; J: TRBJ1-5; D: NA; V: TRBV7-3
CDR3: CASSPGYVVESNQPQHF; DNA: TGTGCCAGCAGCCCCGGGTACGTGGTCGAAAGCAATCAGCCCCAGCATTTT; size: NA; J: TRBJ1-5; D: NA; V: TRBV11-2
CDR3: CASSPQDRRETQYF; DNA: TGTGCCAGCAGCCCCCAGGACAGGCGAGAGACCCAGTACTTC; size: many; J: TRBJ2-5; D: TRBD1; V: TRBV7-9
CDR3: CASSMGVTGNTIYF; DNA: TGTGCCAGTAGTATGGGGGTCACTGGAAACACCATATATTTT; size: many; J: TRBJ1-3; D: NA; V: TRBV19
CDR3: CASSYSAGSNTGELFF; DNA: TGTGCCAGCAGTTACTCGGCGGGATCGAACACCGGGGAGCTGTTTTTT; size: NA; J: TRBJ2-2; D: NA; V: TRBV6-5
CDR3: CSVEGRLYGYTF; DNA: TGCAGCGTTGAGGGCAGGCTCTATGGCTACACCTTC; size: many; J: TRBJ1-2; D: NA; V: TRBV29-1
CDR3: CASSQDQLAGELFF; DNA: TGCGCCAGCAGCCAAGATCAGTTGGCCGGGGAGCTGTTTTTT; size: NA; J: TRBJ2-2; D: NA; V: TRBV4-1
CDR3: CASSLGGKGGYGYTF; DNA: TGCGCCAGCAGCTTGGGGGGGAAAGGAGGCTATGGCTACACCTTC; size: few; J: TRBJ1-2; D: NA; V: TRBV5-1
CDR3: CASSPPGGTEAFF; DNA: TGCGCCAGCAGCCCTCCAGGGGGCACTGAAGCTTTCTTT; size: many; J: TRBJ1-1; D: TRBD1; V: TRBV5-1
CDR3: CASRKPRDTSLLAKTQYF; DNA: TGTGCCAGCAGAAAACCTCGGGACACCTCACTGTTGGCGAAGACCCAGTACTTC; size: few; J: TRBJ2-5; D: NA; V: TRBV2
CDR3: CATSRRGTEAFF; DNA: TGTGCCACCAGCAGGAGGGGCACTGAAGCTTTCTTT; size: many; J: TRBJ1-1; D: NA; V: TRBV15
CDR3: CASSESWLNPYSPLHF; DNA: TGTGCCAGCAGTGAAAGTTGGCTGAACCCGTATTCACCCCTCCACTTT; size: NA; J: TRBJ1-6; D: NA; V: TRBV6-1
CDR3: CASSVGFNEKLFF; DNA: TGTGCCAGCAGCGTGGGGTTTAATGAAAAACTGTTTTTT; size: few; J: TRBJ1-4; D: NA; V: TRBV9
CDR3: CASSIRWNTEAFF; DNA: TGTGCCAGTAGTATCCGGTGGAACACTGAAGCTTTCTTT; size: once; J: TRBJ1-1; D: NA; V: TRBV19
CDR3: CASSPGQGEGNTEAFF; DNA: TGTGCCAGCAGCCCCGGACAGGGTGAAGGAAACACTGAAGCTTTCTTT; size: NA; J: TRBJ1-1; D: TRBD1; V: TRBV12-3/TRBV12-4
CDR3: CASIWGPGGDYGYTF; DNA: TGTGCCAGCATTTGGGGACCGGGAGGTGACTATGGCTACACCTTC; size: once; J: TRBJ1-2; D: NA; V: TRBV6-1
CDR3: CAISEDRFSYEQYF; DNA: TGTGCCATCAGTGAAGACAGGTTCTCCTACGAGCAGTACTTC; size: NA; J: TRBJ2-7; D: NA; V: TRBV10-3
CDR3: CASSFTRGDEKLFF; DNA: TGCGCCAGCAGCTTTACCAGGGGAGATGAAAAACTGTTTTTT; size: NA; J: TRBJ1-4; D: NA; V: TRBV5-1
CDR3: CASSQLQGRKNEKLFF; DNA: TGCGCCAGCAGCCAGCTACAGGGGAGGAAGAATGAAAAACTGTTTTTT; size: NA; J: TRBJ1-4; D: TRBD1; V: TRBV7-9
CDR3: CSVWTRDRHLKNYGYTF; DNA: TGCAGCGTTTGGACCCGGGACAGACATTTAAAAAACTATGGCTACACCTTC; size: NA; J: TRBJ1-2; D: TRBD1; V: TRBV29-1
CDR3: CASSRGWSNYGYTF; DNA: TGTGCCAGCAGTCGAGGGTGGAGTAACTATGGCTACACCTTC; size: NA; J: TRBJ1-2; D: NA; V: TRBV12-3/TRBV12-4
CDR3: CAISVEGYEQYF; DNA: TGTGCCATCAGTGTTGAAGGGTACGAGCAGTACTTC; size: many; J: TRBJ2-7; D: NA; V: TRBV10-3
CDR3: CASSPPRLAGQETQYF; DNA: TGTGCCAGCAGCCCTCCCAGACTAGCGGGCCAAGAGACCCAGTACTTC; size: many; J: TRBJ2-5; D: TRBD2; V: TRBV7-2
CDR3: CSEGLAGSYEQYF; DNA: TGCAGCGAGGGACTAGCGGGTTCCTACGAGCAGTACTTC; size: NA; J: TRBJ2-7; D: TRBD2; V: TRBV29-1
CDR3: CASSEGRSGKNTEAFF; DNA: TGTGCCAGCAGTGAAGGGAGGTCCGGAAAGAACACTGAAGCTTTCTTT; size: NA; J: TRBJ1-1; D: NA; V: TRBV2
CDR3: CASSEMGYSNQPQHF; DNA: TGTGCCAGCAGTGAGATGGGGTATAGCAATCAGCCCCAGCATTTT; size: NA; J: TRBJ1-5; D: NA; V: TRBV6-1
CDR3: CAISDGRGNSPLHF; DNA: TGTGCCATCAGCGACGGCAGGGGAAATTCACCCCTCCACTTT; size: once; J: TRBJ1-6; D: NA; V: TRBV10-3
CDR3: CARDDRVQGYGYTF; DNA: TGTGCTAGAGATGACAGGGTTCAAGGCTATGGCTACACCTTC; size: NA; J: TRBJ1-2; D: TRBD1; V: TRBV2
CDR3: CASSLYGQTPGQETQYF; DNA: TGTGCCAGCAGTTTGTATGGGCAAACGCCGGGGCAAGAGACCCAGTACTTC; size: once; J: TRBJ2-5; D: NA; V: TRBV12-3/TRBV12-4
CDR3: CSAHDNQGLREKLFF; DNA: TGCAGTGCTCATGATAATCAGGGGCTCCGCGAAAAACTGTTTTTT; size: few; J: TRBJ1-4; D: NA; V: TRBV20-1
CDR3: CASSSAGQGSTEAFF; DNA: TGTGCCAGCAGTTCCGCGGGACAGGGAAGCACTGAAGCTTTCTTT; size: NA; J: TRBJ1-1; D: TRBD1; V: TRBV2
CDR3: CASRSGQGYSPLHF; DNA: TGTGCCAGCAGGTCGGGACAGGGTTATTCACCCCTCCACTTT; size: many; J: TRBJ1-6; D: TRBD1; V: TRBV7-8
CDR3: CASSQDEGYYGYTF; DNA: TGTGCCAGCAGCCAAGATGAAGGCTACTATGGCTACACCTTC; size: NA; J: TRBJ1-2; D: NA; V: TRBV3-1
CDR3: CSVCKGGTNEKLFF; DNA: TGCAGCGTTTGTAAGGGGGGAACTAATGAAAAACTGTTTTTT; size: NA; J: TRBJ1-4; D: NA; V: TRBV29-1
CDR3: CASSRQGLFYEQYF; DNA: TGTGCCAGCTCAAGACAGGGCCTGTTCTACGAGCAGTACTTC; size: few; J: TRBJ2-7; D: TRBD1; V: TRBV7-8